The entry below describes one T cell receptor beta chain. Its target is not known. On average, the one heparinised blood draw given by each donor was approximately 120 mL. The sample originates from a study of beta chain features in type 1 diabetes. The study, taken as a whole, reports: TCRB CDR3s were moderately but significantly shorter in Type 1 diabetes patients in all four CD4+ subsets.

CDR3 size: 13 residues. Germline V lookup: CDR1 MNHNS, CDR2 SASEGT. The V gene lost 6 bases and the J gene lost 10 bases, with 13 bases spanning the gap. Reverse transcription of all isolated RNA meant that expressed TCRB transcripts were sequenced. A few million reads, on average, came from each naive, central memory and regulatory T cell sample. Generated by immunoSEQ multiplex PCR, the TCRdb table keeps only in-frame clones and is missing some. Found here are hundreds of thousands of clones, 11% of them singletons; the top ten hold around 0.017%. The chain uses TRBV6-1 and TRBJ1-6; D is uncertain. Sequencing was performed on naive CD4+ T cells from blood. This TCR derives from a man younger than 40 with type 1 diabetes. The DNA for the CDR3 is TGTGCCAGCAGCGCTACTACCATCTCACCCCTCCACTTT. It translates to CASSATTISPLHF.